This T cell receptor beta chain was recovered during a study of blood T cell repertoires in COVID-19. Turning to the study itself: COVID-19 samples from acute and convalescent phases originated in the United States, Italy and Spain. In each case, the material was cDNA or gDNA derived from T cells, B-cell-depleted T cells, or PBMCs.

V lost 4 bases, J lost 4 bases, and 11 bases lay in between. The CDR3 extends over 13 amino acids. In germline, CDR1 is SGHRS, CDR2 YFSETQ. In the study's own analysis: Estimation of nucleated cell counts relied on the amplification of reference gene primers. Clones were sequenced by immunoSEQ multiplex PCR, and TCRdb holds only the in-frame ones, with some missing. D and trimming were read from the DNA, whereas the V and J calls and clone size are those reported in that table. The repertoire includes approximately 80,000 clones, about 72% of them detected once, and about a sixth sits in the top ten. This clone was counted once.

Sequencing was carried out using peripheral blood. This receptor was taken from a man aged 65 to 79 with active or convalescent COVID-19. The chain couples TRBV5-1 to TRBJ1-1, with TRBD1 as a possible D gene (5 bases). In DNA form, the CDR3 reads TGCGCCAGCAGCCCGGGGGGGGTCACTGAAGCTTTCTTT. Translated, it gives CASSPGGVTEAFF.